The present entry profiles one T cell receptor (beta chain) with its context. Its antigen is still unknown. Then a second PCR, running roughly 7 to 11 cycles, was carried out with a sample-barcoded 5' primer and a J-beta primer mix. TCRdb re-called the 5' RACE reads through MiXCR, storing one row per CDR3 protein. The sample includes just over 800,000 distinct CDR3 sequences, 62% seen only once; the top ten take 25% to 35%. The data were obtained in a study of blood T cells in healthy people across ages. About the study: Capturing about one barcoded beta molecule per two T cells was achieved by template switching.

Regarding the study as a whole: The study found more naive CD4+ cells and higher diversity in long-lived than aged donors. Naive T cell percentage by flow cytometry tracked strongly with beta diversity. Donor CMV status, an unknown factor, possibly confounded changes in expanded clonotypes.

The sequenced material came from blood. This receptor was obtained from a man aged 30 to 45 in good health.

DNA for the CDR3: TGTGCCAGCAGTCGTCTTCAAACCCGAGAGACCCAGTACTTC. Translation: CASSRLQTRETQYF. The V and J genes are TRBV6-5 and TRBJ2-5; D not certain. V dropped 5 bases and J dropped 4 bases, with 14 bases sitting between them. CDR3 length equals 14 residues. Germline CDR1 MNHEY, CDR2 SVGAGI.